Below are 28 T cell receptor beta chains sequenced from a single sample in a study of cytomegalovirus exposure and HLA in healthy donors. Assay used: immunoSEQ multiplex PCR; TCRdb lists only in-frame clones, some missing. The data contain 130,000 or so clones, 85% to 90% of them singletons. Sequenced sample: PBMCs. The receptors were sampled from a woman in her late teens or twenties in good health and CMV-seronegative.

CDR3 amino acids: CASSLWGETEAFF. Here the CDR3 DNA reads TGTGCCAGCAGTTTATGGGGGGAGACTGAAGCTTTCTTT. The chain couples TRBV27 to TRBJ1-1; D perhaps matches TRBD1 (5 bases). Germline assignment: CDR1 MNHEY and CDR2 SMNVEV (reference sequence). The CDR3 consists of 13 residues. Trimming stripped 1 base from V and 5 bases from J, with 8 bases between.

The rearrangement links TRBV4-1 to TRBJ2-7, with 12 bases matching TRBD2. The CDR3 runs 16 residues. Looked up from germline, CDR1 is MGHRA and CDR2 is YSYEKL. With V trimmed by 0 bases and J by 7 bases, 7 bases remained unmatched. CDR3 in amino acids: CASSQDSSGGVGEQYF. The CDR3 coding sequence is TGCGCCAGCAGCCAAGACTCTAGCGGGGGGGTTGGGGAGCAGTACTTC.

The genes are TRBV5-1 and TRBJ2-5, with TRBD1 matching 7 bases. This CDR3 region has 15 residues. With 4 bases clipped from V and 2 bases from J, the junction kept 8 bases outside the gene matches. The germline V gene encodes CDR1 SGHRS and CDR2 YFSETQ. The CDR3 reads CASSHSGTAQETQYF. CDR3 coding DNA: TGCGCCAGCAGCCACTCCGGGACAGCACAAGAGACCCAGTACTTC.

This clone appeared a single time. J is TRBJ1-2 and V is TRBV9, with D tentatively TRBD1 (5 bases). Trimming left V 4 bases short and J 4 bases short, with 17 bases between. The V gene's germline CDR1 is SGDLS and CDR2 YYNGEE. This CDR3 has 15 residues. Written as DNA, the CDR3 is TGTGCCAGCAGCCCCTTAGACAGTACCTTCTATGGCTACACCTTC. Its translation is CASSPLDSTFYGYTF. The entire variable domain, with the rest obtained from reference TRBV9 and TRBJ1-2, is as follows: DSGVTQTPKHLITATGQRVTLRCSPRSGDLSVYWYQQSLDQGLQFLIQYYNGEERAKGNILERFSAQQFPDLHSELNLSSLELGDSALYFCASSPLDSTFYGYTFGSGTRLTVV.

The rearrangement uses TRBV6-1 and TRBJ2-5, with 7 bases lining up with TRBD2. The CDR3 loop spans 14 amino acids. Germline CDR1 reads MNHNS; CDR2 reads SASEGT. Germline trimming cut 4 bases from V and 7 bases from J; bases unmatched to any gene: 9. The CDR3, as DNA: TGTGCCAGCAGTGTAAGGGACTATACAGGGACCCAGTACTTC. This translates into CASSVRDYTGTQYF.

The chain employs TRBV2 and TRBJ2-7; no clear D. V gave up 4 bases and J gave up 6 bases, with 13 bases separating them. CDR3 size: 13 residues. Germline V gives CDR1 SNHLY, CDR2 FYNNEI. CDR3 coding DNA: TGTGCCAGCAGTGGAACCACTTCTCTCGAGCAGTACTTC. Amino acids: CASSGTTSLEQYF. The full variable domain, in which reference TRBV2 and TRBJ2-7 provide the parts outside the CDR3, is EPEVTQTPSHQVTQMGQEVILRCVPISNHLYFYWYRQILGQKVEFLVSFYNNEISEKSEIFDDQFSVERPDGSNFTLKIRSTKLEDSAMYFCASSGTTSLEQYFGPGTRLTVT.

The genes are TRBV18 and TRBJ2-7, with a weak D call TRBD2 (7 bases). CDR1 KGHSH and CDR2 LQKENI come from the germline V gene. This CDR3 has 15 residues. Trimming took off 6 bases at V and 0 bases at J, with 15 bases between the two ends. The CDR3 loop reads CASSWGGGSSYEQYF. CDR3 in DNA: TGTGCCAGCTCCTGGGGAGGGGGAAGCTCCTACGAGCAGTACTTC.

The CDR3 DNA follows: TGTGCCAGCAGTTACGGGCAGGGTCGGTGGGGCTACACCTTC. The encoded protein is CASSYGQGRWGYTF. The chain carries TRBV6-6 and TRBJ1-2; TRBD1 might be the D (5 bases). Germline assignment: CDR1 MNHNY and CDR2 SVGAGI (reference sequence). The CDR3 spans 14 residues. The V gene lost 2 bases and the J gene lost 8 bases, with 15 bases spanning the gap.

In its sample, this clone was seen once. This sequence joins TRBV5-1 and TRBJ1-4; tentative D call: TRBD1 (5 bases). The CDR3 covers 14 residues. V dropped 4 bases and J dropped 6 bases, with 13 bases sitting between them. CDR1 and CDR2 from the germline V gene are SGHRS and YFSETQ. This CDR3 is CASSRSGSDEKLFF. In DNA form, the CDR3 reads TGCGCCAGCAGCCGATCAGGGTCCGATGAAAAACTGTTTTTT.

The chain recombines TRBV9 with TRBJ1-4; no firm D call. Looked up from germline, CDR1 is SGDLS and CDR2 is YYNGEE. This CDR3 comprises 16 residues. Trimming stripped 6 bases from V and 0 bases from J, with 15 bases between. The CDR3, as DNA: TGTGCCAGCACGCGGAGCCTTGGGTCAACTAATGAAAAACTGTTTTTT. Amino acid sequence: CASTRSLGSTNEKLFF.

This sequence joins TRBV7-3 and TRBJ2-1; no firm D call. The CDR3 runs 13 residues. V gave up 0 bases and J gave up 9 bases, with 9 bases separating them. Germline CDR1 SGHTA, CDR2 FQGTGA. The CDR3 coding sequence is TGTGCCAGCAGCTTAACCACGTTTAGTGAGCAGTTCTTC. Residues: CASSLTTFSEQFF.

V and J are TRBV11-3 and TRBJ2-7, with D maybe TRBD2 (6 bases). Trimming took 5 bases from V and 2 from J, leaving 16 bases between them. This CDR3 has 15 amino acids. Germline CDR1 SGHNT, CDR2 YENEEA. The CDR3 reads CASSNTGDTTYEQYF. The CDR3 DNA sequence: TGTGCCAGCAGCAATACGGGAGATACCACCTACGAGCAGTACTTC.

The V gene is TRBV25-1, the J gene TRBJ1-2; 7 positions match TRBD1. After removal of 5 bases from V and 3 bases from J, the junction contained 6 bases not matched to a gene. This CDR3 has 14 residues. Germline V gives CDR1 MGHDK, CDR2 SYGVNS. As DNA, the CDR3 is TGTGCCAGCAGTTCCTCCGGGACAGACTATGGCTACACCTTC. Translated, it gives CASSSSGTDYGYTF.

Comments on this clone: Other DNA variants within this sample encode the same CDR3. The rearrangement uses TRBV27 and TRBJ1-1, with D unclear. Germline lookup yields CDR1 MNHEY and CDR2 SMNVEV (reference sequence). Trimming removed 4 bases from V and 1 base from J, with 10 bases in between. The CDR3 is 14 residues long. The CDR3 sequence is CASSSLTGNTEAFF. DNA of the CDR3: TGTGCCAGCAGTTCCCTGACGGGGAACACTGAAGCTTTCTTT.

CDR3 region: CASGLSQKLFF. CDR3 nucleotides: TGTGCTAGTGGCCTGAGCCAAAAACTGTTTTTT. The V call is TRBV12-5, the J call TRBJ1-4; no firm D call. The CDR3 runs 11 residues. Per germline, CDR1 LGHNT and CDR2 FRNRAP. V lost 6 bases, J lost 9 bases, and 8 bases lay in between.

This chain links TRBV5-4 with TRBJ2-7, with D perhaps TRBD2 (6 bases). The germline V gene encodes CDR1 SGHNT and CDR2 YYREEE (reference sequence). Between the trimmed V and J ends, which lost 4 bases and 0 bases, there was a span of 14 bases. CDR3 length: 15 amino acids. Here the CDR3 DNA reads TGTGCCAGCAGCGCGCGGGACGGGAGCTCCTACGAGCAGTACTTC. Translated: CASSARDGSSYEQYF. The whole variable domain, remainder taken from reference TRBV5-4 and TRBJ2-7, is ETGVTQSPTHLIKTRGQQVTLRCSSQSGHNTVSWYQQALGQGPQFIFQYYREEENGRGNFPPRFSGLQFPNYSSELNVNALELDDSALYLCASSARDGSSYEQYFGPGTRLTVT.

The J gene is TRBJ2-3, the V gene TRBV5-1, with 7 nucleotides matching TRBD2. The V and J ends lost 0 bases and 2 bases, in that order; junction bases with no gene match: 6. CDR3 size: 16 residues. CDR1 is SGHRS and CDR2 is YFSETQ in the germline V gene. The CDR3 nucleotides read TGCGCCAGCAGCTTGGGGGCTAGCGGAGCCACAGATACGCAGTATTTT. This sequence encodes CASSLGASGATDTQYF.

The chain employs TRBV6-5 and TRBJ2-7; no clear D gene. CDR1 and CDR2 (germline): MNHEY, SVGAGI. The CDR3 runs 14 residues. Trimming removed 10 bases from V and 5 bases from J, with 21 bases in between. The CDR3 nucleotides are TGTGCCACCCACCGGTGGGTAAATGGGCACGAGCAGTACTTC. This gives the protein CATHRWVNGHEQYF.

The chain employs TRBV5-1 and TRBJ2-7; D is perhaps TRBD2 (5 bases). The germline gives CDR1 SGHRS, CDR2 YFSETQ. This CDR3 spans 14 amino acids. The V end lost 3 bases, the J end lost 5 bases, and 15 bases lay between the germline ends. CDR3 nucleotides: TGCGCCAGCAGCTGGAGGAGGTATCTGGACGAGCAGTACTTC. It is translated as CASSWRRYLDEQYF.

The V gene is TRBV13, the J gene TRBJ2-7, with D maybe TRBD2 (6 bases). This CDR3 has 14 amino acids. Trimming pared 8 bases from V and 5 bases from J, leaving 19 bases between. Germline values: CDR1 PRHDT, CDR2 FYEKMQ (reference sequence). The CDR3 region is CASGSTSLYHEQYF. In DNA form, the CDR3 reads TGTGCCAGCGGCTCCACTAGCTTGTACCACGAGCAGTACTTC.

This chain links TRBV10-1 with TRBJ1-1; no clear D. The V end was cut by 9 bases, the J end by 1 base, with 12 bases between. CDR3 size: 13 residues. The V gene's germline CDR1 is WNHNN and CDR2 SYGVQD (reference sequence). The CDR3 coding sequence is TGCGCCAGGCACGGACTCCAGAACACTGAAGCTTTCTTT. Encoded protein: CARHGLQNTEAFF.

The gene calls are TRBV7-9 and TRBJ2-1; D is uncertain. The germline CDR1 and CDR2 sequences are SEHNR and FQNEAQ (reference sequence). V lost 3 bases and J 10 bases, leaving 10 bases between the germline ends. This CDR3 contains 12 residues. This chain's CDR3 is CASSLAAWEQFF. CDR3 nucleotide sequence: TGTGCCAGCAGCTTGGCGGCGTGGGAGCAGTTCTTC.

The rearrangement joins TRBV4-2 to TRBJ2-7, with 10 bases that match TRBD2. Germline values: CDR1 LGHNA, CDR2 YNFKEQ. The CDR3 is 15 amino acids. The junction had 5 bases not matched to a gene; V was cut back by 2 bases and J by 4 bases. CDR3 nucleotide sequence: TGTGCCAGCAGCCAATCCCTAGCGGGGGCGTACGAGCAGTACTTC. This codes for CASSQSLAGAYEQYF.

This chain links TRBV18 with TRBJ1-1; possible D gene TRBD1, 6 bases. Germline loops: CDR1 KGHSH, CDR2 LQKENI. Trimming shortened V by 6 bases and J by 1 base, and 15 bases separated the two germline ends. The length of the CDR3 is 15 residues. The CDR3 bases are TGTGCCAGCTCCTCGGGCGCAGGGGCGAACACTGAAGCTTTCTTT. Translation gives CASSSGAGANTEAFF.

This chain uses TRBV6-5 with TRBJ2-7, with 10 bases identical to TRBD1. Germline V gene sequence: CDR1 MNHEY, CDR2 SVGAGI. The CDR3 spans 13 residues. Trimming took 6 bases from V and 2 from J; bases not matched to a gene: 1. The CDR3 sequence: CASRGQGAYEQYF. CDR3 coding DNA: TGTGCCAGCAGAGGACAGGGGGCCTACGAGCAGTACTTC.

The chain employs TRBV15 and TRBJ1-2, with no clear D. The V gene's germline CDR1 is LNHNV and CDR2 YYDKDF (reference sequence). This CDR3 comprises 14 residues. V was trimmed by 7 bases and J by 8 bases, leaving 20 bases between them. CDR3 sequence (DNA): TGTGCCACCAAAGATTTAGAACAGTCGAAGGGCTACACCTTC. As protein: CATKDLEQSKGYTF. Complete variable domain (other parts from reference TRBV15 and TRBJ1-2): DAMVIQNPRYQVTQFGKPVTLSCSQTLNHNVMYWYQQKSSQAPKLLFHYYDKDFNNEADTPDNFQSRRPNTSFCFLDIRSPGLGDTAMYLCATKDLEQSKGYTFGSGTRLTVV.

The CDR3 loop reads CAISDSTGETQYF. CDR3 in DNA: TGTGCCATCAGTGACTCGACAGGGGAGACCCAGTACTTC. V and J are TRBV10-3 and TRBJ2-5; 7 bases align to TRBD1. Germline V gene sequence: CDR1 ENHRY, CDR2 SYGVKD. With V trimmed by 3 bases and J by 5 bases, 3 bases remained unmatched. CDR3 length: 13 residues.

This clone was seen once. The CDR3 here is CASSLDRGWSAQYF. The CDR3 nucleotides are TGTGCCAGCAGCTTAGATAGGGGATGGTCAGCGCAGTACTTC. This chain connects TRBV7-2 to TRBJ2-7; maybe TRBD1 (5 bases). The CDR3 spans 14 residues. Trimming pared 1 base from V and 9 bases from J, leaving 16 bases between. CDR1 and CDR2 from the germline V gene are SGHTA and FQGNSA.